This T cell receptor beta chain was retrieved from a study of blood T cell repertoires in COVID-19. In the study overall: Samples came from the United States, Italy and Spain, spanning acute and convalescent COVID-19.

The germline gives CDR1 KGHDR, CDR2 SFDVKD. This CDR3 is built from 12 residues. The junction had 4 bases not matched to a gene; V was cut back by 12 bases and J by 8 bases. Original processing methods: Using reference gene primer amplification, nucleated cell counts were estimated. Data came from immunoSEQ multiplex PCR; TCRdb stores just in-frame clones and leaves some out. V, J and clone size are taken as reported in that table, and D and trimming were inferred from the DNA itself. The repertoire holds approximately 190,000 clones, with 70% to 90% as singletons. The chain uses TRBV24-1 and TRBJ2-1, with 12 bases matching TRBD2. The sequenced sample consisted of peripheral blood. The sequence was collected from a woman in her seventies with active or convalescent COVID-19. Here the CDR3 DNA reads TGTGCCGCCGGGACTAGCGGGTATGAGCAGTTCTTC. As protein: CAAGTSGYEQFF.